Following are 21 T cell receptor beta chains from one sample sequenced in a study of OX40 agonist ivuxolimab in advanced cancers. Assay: immunoSEQ multiplex PCR; the TCRdb copy retains only in-frame clones and omits some. Of more than 65,000 clones in the sample, roughly 78% were seen once. The sequencing used CD4+ or CD8+ T cells sorted from blood, collected in a trial of the OX40 agonist ivuxolimab. All receptors come from an adult with an advanced solid tumor such as melanoma, head and neck, liver or kidney cancer.

The chain links TRBV11-2 to TRBJ2-3, with no clear D. V was shortened by 2 bases and J by 6 bases, with 15 bases between the two germline ends. Germline V gene sequence: CDR1 SGHAT, CDR2 FQNNGV. The CDR3 is 15 amino acids. In DNA, the CDR3 is TGTGCCAGCAGCTTAAATTCCCCCCCTGGGGATACGCAGTATTTT. Translation gives CASSLNSPPGDTQYF.

The chain is built from TRBV6-6 and TRBJ1-1, with a weak D call TRBD1 (5 bases). This CDR3 has 13 amino acids. Germline CDR1 is MNHNY and CDR2 is SVGAGI (reference sequence). The V end was cut by 6 bases, the J end by 4 bases, with 12 bases between. The CDR3 region has the DNA TGTGCCAGCAGCCCCAGGGACGCCACTGAAGCTTTCTTT. Its protein product is CASSPRDATEAFF.

V and J are TRBV4-2 and TRBJ2-7; D uncertain. The CDR3 runs to 13 residues. The germline V gene has CDR1 LGHNA and CDR2 YNFKEQ. V gave up 5 bases and J gave up 1 base, with 9 bases separating them. DNA for the CDR3: TGTGCCAGCAGCTTGGGCAGTTCCTACGAGCAGTACTTC. It yields the protein CASSLGSSYEQYF.

This clone came up a few times. The V call is TRBV7-2, the J call TRBJ2-5, with 10 bases identical to TRBD2. CDR1 and CDR2 (germline): SGHTA, FQGNSA. The length of the CDR3 is 16 residues. The V segment lost 3 bases and the J segment 5 bases; nucleotides outside the gene matches: 9. The CDR3 DNA follows: TGTGCCAGCAGCTTGAGGCTAGCGGGGGCGGGGGAGACCCAGTACTTC. Protein: CASSLRLAGAGETQYF.

The chain links TRBV28 to TRBJ2-7, with D tentatively TRBD2 (6 bases). CDR1 and CDR2 (germline): MDHEN, SYDVKM. Trimming took 4 bases from V and 2 from J, leaving 12 bases between them. This CDR3 spans 14 amino acids. This CDR3 reads CASSSTGVPYEQYF. The CDR3 DNA is TGTGCCAGCAGTTCCACGGGAGTCCCCTACGAGCAGTACTTC.

By sample share, this clone is medium-sized. This sequence joins TRBV28 and TRBJ1-5; 10 positions match TRBD1. Germline V gene lookup returns CDR1 MDHEN and CDR2 SYDVKM. CDR3 length equals 15 residues. V dropped 6 bases and J dropped 7; count of bases not matched to a gene: 9. The CDR3 region has the DNA TGTGCCAGCAGGGAAGGACAGGGGGTGGAACAGCCCCAGCATTTT. It codes for CASREGQGVEQPQHF.

This sequence joins TRBV5-4 and TRBJ2-7; the D call may be TRBD1 or TRBD2 (5 bases each). Germline V gene lookup returns CDR1 SGHNT and CDR2 YYREEE (reference sequence). The CDR3 loop spans 15 amino acids. V lost 4 bases, J lost 0 bases, and 14 bases lay in between. The CDR3 DNA is TGTGCCAGCAGCCCCCGGGACGGATTCTCCTACGAGCAGTACTTC. It translates to CASSPRDGFSYEQYF.

The chain is built from TRBV7-3 and TRBJ2-7; TRBD2 matches at 8 bases. Trimming cost V 6 bases and J 2 bases; bases outside gene matches: 6. CDR1 SGHTA and CDR2 FQGTGA come from the germline V gene. CDR3 length equals 14 residues. In DNA form, the CDR3 reads TGTGCCAGCAGTCCCTCGGGGGGGACCTACGAGCAGTACTTC. Translated: CASSPSGGTYEQYF. Combining the CDR3 with reference TRBV7-3 and TRBJ2-7 gives the whole variable domain GAGVSQTPSNKVTEKGKYVELRCDPISGHTALYWYRQSLGQGPEFLIYFQGTGAADDSGLPNDRFFAVRPEGSVSTLKIQRTERGDSAVYLCASSPSGGTYEQYFGPGTRLTVT.

The CDR3 spells CASSLEGAFSYEQYF. The CDR3 DNA reads TGTGCCAGCAGCTTAGAGGGCGCCTTCTCCTACGAGCAGTACTTC. The chain combines TRBV11-1 with TRBJ2-7; D uncertain. The V gene lost 1 base and the J gene lost 0 bases, with 10 bases spanning the gap. Germline V gives CDR1 SGHAT, CDR2 FQDESV (reference sequence). The CDR3 spans 15 residues.

The J gene is TRBJ2-7, the V gene TRBV12-5, with D unclear. The CDR3 covers 10 residues. From germline, CDR1 is LGHNT and CDR2 FRNRAP. This CDR3 is CASAHDSAPV. The CDR3 DNA is TGTGCTAGTGCTCACGACTCAGCACCTGTC.

This chain connects TRBV6-1 to TRBJ1-6; D uncertain. This CDR3 comprises 12 residues. Trimming stripped 7 bases from V and 7 bases from J, with 8 bases between. Germline lookup yields CDR1 MNHNS and CDR2 SASEGT. The DNA of the CDR3 is TGTGCCAGCACTGTGTTCAATTCACCCCTCCACTTT. This translates into CASTVFNSPLHF.

V usage is TRBV28 and J usage is TRBJ1-5; D not certain. This CDR3 spans 14 amino acids. CDR1 and CDR2 from the germline V gene are MDHEN and SYDVKM. V lost 4 bases and J 3 bases, leaving 10 bases between the germline ends. The chain's CDR3 is CASSSPGSNQPQHF. CDR3 nucleotide sequence: TGTGCCAGCAGTTCCCCTGGATCCAATCAGCCCCAGCATTTT.

The chain combines TRBV5-4 with TRBJ2-5; the match to TRBD1 covers 9 bases. With 4 bases clipped from V and 7 bases from J, the junction kept 8 bases outside the gene matches. The CDR3 runs to 14 residues. Germline V gives CDR1 SGHNT, CDR2 YYREEE (reference sequence). CDR3 in amino acids: CASSLPGTGMTQYF. For the CDR3, the DNA is TGTGCCAGCAGCCTACCCGGGACAGGGATGACCCAGTACTTC.

This clone was recorded a few times. CDR3 residues: CASSPTHMPLDRTSGANVLTF. DNA of the CDR3: TGTGCCAGCTCACCAACTCATATGCCCTTGGACAGGACCTCTGGGGCCAACGTCCTGACTTTC. J is TRBJ2-6 and V is TRBV18, with 7 bases lining up with TRBD1. Trimming at V came to 2 bases and at J to 0 bases, leaving 16 bases not matched to a gene. The length of the CDR3 is 21 residues. Germline V lookup: CDR1 KGHSH, CDR2 LQKENI.

V and J are TRBV19 and TRBJ1-4; no clear D gene. Trimming took 5 bases from V and 1 from J, leaving 5 bases between them. Germline assignment: CDR1 LNHDA and CDR2 SQIVND (reference sequence). This CDR3 is built from 13 residues. The CDR3 region is CASSLGTNEKLFF. The CDR3 nucleotides read TGTGCCAGTAGTTTAGGAACTAATGAAAAACTGTTTTTT.

This clone was seen a few times. The chain uses TRBV27 and TRBJ1-3; D not resolved. The CDR3 length is 13 residues. V was clipped by 6 bases and J by 2 bases, with 8 bases between them. The V gene's germline CDR1 is MNHEY and CDR2 SMNVEV (reference sequence). The CDR3 region has the DNA TGTGCCAGCAGGACAAGGACTGGAAACACCATATATTTT. It is translated as CASRTRTGNTIYF.

J is TRBJ2-5 and V is TRBV6-5; the D call may be TRBD1 or TRBD2 (5 bases each). Germline CDR1 is MNHEY and CDR2 is SVGAGI. V lost 2 bases to trimming and J lost 5 bases, with 9 bases between them. The CDR3 runs to 13 residues. CDR3 amino acids: CASSYHGDETQYF. CDR3 sequence (DNA): TGTGCCAGCAGTTACCACGGGGACGAGACCCAGTACTTC.

V is TRBV20-1 and J is TRBJ2-5, with a possible D match to TRBD1 (6 bases). CDR1 and CDR2 (germline): DFQATT, SNEGSKA (reference sequence). V gave up 6 bases and J gave up 7 bases, with 12 bases separating them. The CDR3 length is 11 residues. The CDR3, as DNA: TGCAGTGCCCCACAGGGCCCGACCCAGTACTTC. It translates to CSAPQGPTQYF.

This clone turned up a few times. The J gene is TRBJ2-3, the V gene TRBV20-1, with D unclear. This CDR3 has 11 amino acids. Germline values: CDR1 DFQATT, CDR2 SNEGSKA (reference sequence). Trimming took off 2 bases at V and 7 bases at J, with 7 bases between the two ends. As DNA, the CDR3 is TGCAGTGCTAGATTGTCGAATACGCAGTATTTT. This codes for CSARLSNTQYF.

The CDR3 nucleotides are TGCGCCAGCAGCGGACACCCCGGGACAGCTTTCCAAGAGACCCAGTACTTC. Translating gives CASSGHPGTAFQETQYF. The V gene is TRBV5-1, the J gene TRBJ2-5; 7 bases are a match to TRBD1. This CDR3 comprises 17 residues. J lost 1 base, V lost 4 bases, and 13 bases had no gene match. CDR1 and CDR2 (germline): SGHRS, YFSETQ. Full variable domain (outside the CDR3, taken from reference TRBV5-1 and TRBJ2-5): KAGVTQTPRYLIKTRGQQVTLSCSPISGHRSVSWYQQTPGQGLQFLFEYFSETQRNKGNFPGRFSGRQFSNSRSEMNVSTLELGDSALYLCASSGHPGTAFQETQYFGPGTRLLVL.

The chain uses TRBV6-5 and TRBJ1-2, with unresolved D. Per germline, CDR1 MNHEY and CDR2 SVGAGI. The V and J ends lost 4 bases and 2 bases respectively, with 11 bases between them. This CDR3 is 14 amino acids long. Written as DNA, the CDR3 is TGTGCCAGCAGTTCCACCACAGAGAACTATGGCTACACCTTC. Amino acid sequence: CASSSTTENYGYTF.